This TCR beta chain is drawn from a study of vaccination effects on CD4 cells after COVID-19. This clone occurred a few times. No antigen is known for it. General study results and limits: Among infection- and vaccine-induced clones, marked clonal contraction occurred late after vaccination.

Following culture for about ten days, CD4+ T cells were isolated. This CDR3 spans 15 amino acids. Germline lookup yields CDR1 LNHDA and CDR2 SQIVND (reference sequence). V lost 6 bases, J lost 1 base, and 13 bases lay in between. TCRdb's table, derived via immunoSEQ multiplex PCR, lists solely in-frame clones and lacks some. The data show 50,000 or so clones, about 67% seen once. The sample was CD4+ T cells from PBMCs cultured without peptide, taken before COVID-19 vaccination. The source is a human donor who received a COVID-19 vaccine. The rearrangement joins TRBV19 to TRBJ1-5; D gene ambiguous. CDR3 loop: CASSSFLVSNQPQHF. In nucleotides, the CDR3 is TGTGCCAGTAGCTCTTTCCTAGTAAGCAATCAGCCCCAGCATTTT.